Listed below are T cell receptor beta chains from one sample, sequenced in a study of T cell responses to AZD1222 COVID-19 vaccine. Sequencing used immunoSEQ multiplex PCR; TCRdb keeps in-frame clones, though not all of them. This table has about 130,000 clones, over 65% appearing once. Sample: peripheral blood, taken on day 0 of AZD1222 vaccination. All receptors come from an adult in good health. The CDR3 runs from the conserved cysteine through the conserved F or W. The order of the fields is CDR3 protein, CDR3 length, D gene, V gene, J gene. D genes are given only for firm matches.

CASTTGRENTEAFF,14,-,TRBV25-1,TRBJ1-1
CASSFWGSQPQHF,13,-,TRBV5-4,TRBJ1-5
CASSVGRDRLGEQFF,15,-,TRBV9,TRBJ2-1
CASSGMTGRGETQYF,15,-,TRBV2,TRBJ2-5
CASSSGPGEQYF,12,-,TRBV5-1,TRBJ2-7
CASSLEAGPYNEQFF,15,TRBD2,TRBV5-1,TRBJ2-1
CASSSGELSQGNSPLHF,17,-,TRBV28,TRBJ1-6
CASSESPTGVNQPQHF,16,TRBD1,TRBV2,TRBJ1-5
CASSEGLAGGLYF,13,TRBD2,TRBV2,TRBJ2-3
CASSVGGAGTEAFF,14,TRBD1,TRBV5-4,TRBJ1-1
CANSTGFQPQHF,12,-,TRBV10-1,TRBJ1-5
CASSTARDSYTF,12,-,TRBV28,TRBJ1-2
CATSRGTVYGYTF,13,-,TRBV15,TRBJ1-2
CASSERFMGRGDYEQYF,17,-,TRBV6-1,TRBJ2-7
CASSESRKAGDEKLFF,16,-,TRBV25-1,TRBJ1-4
CASSLNGVTEAFF,13,-,TRBV28,TRBJ1-1
CASSSLLAMGFSGNTIYF,18,-,TRBV7-8,TRBJ1-3
CASSALARQEQYF,13,-,TRBV2,TRBJ2-7
CASSKAGTGDFSGNTIYF,18,TRBD1,TRBV6-1,TRBJ1-3
CASSPREANNEKLFF,15,-,TRBV6-5,TRBJ1-4
CASSFQTSSGNTIYF,15,-,TRBV5-5,TRBJ1-3
CASSLRGRGTGELFF,15,-,TRBV7-8,TRBJ2-2
CASSLEPGMGYGYTF,15,-,TRBV5-8,TRBJ1-2